This entry concerns a single T cell receptor (beta chain). Its target is not known. It was with a sample-barcoded 5' primer and a J-beta primer mix that a second PCR of roughly 6 to 11 cycles was run. Sequencing of every sample gave 2.5 million or more CDR3-containing paired-end reads. Using its own MiXCR run on the 5' RACE reads, TCRdb lists one record per CDR3 protein. Of around 1,000,000 distinct CDR3 sequences in the sample, 35% to 40% were seen once. This specimen comes from a study of blood T cells in healthy people across ages. The donors, healthy Caucasians from Russia, were aged roughly 6 to 90. Between the trimmed V and J ends, which lost 6 bases and 6 bases, there was a span of 12 bases. The CDR3 extends over 14 amino acids. Germline CDR1 is MNHEY and CDR2 is SVGAGI. General study findings and limits: Diversity figures based on one million T cells were deemed too low. Per-million-T-cell TCR beta diversity fell roughly linearly with age.

The receptor was isolated from a man aged 18-30 years in good health. The chain has TRBV6-5 and TRBJ1-6; D is ambiguous. The sample consisted of blood. The CDR3 region has the DNA TGTGCCAGCAGAAACTCCGAGGGTAATTCACCCCTCCACTTT. This encodes CASRNSEGNSPLHF.